These T cell receptor beta chains were read from a single sample in a study of T cells in Graves' hyperthyroidism and ophthalmopathy. MiXCR, run by TCRdb on the multiplex PCR reads, gives a single entry per CDR3 protein. The sample carries a few hundred thousand distinct CDR3 sequences, around 45% recorded once. The source material was peripheral blood or thyroid tissue (not recorded which). Receptors originate from a woman between 18 and 30 years old with Graves' hyperthyroidism. CDR3s include the opening cysteine and the closing phenylalanine or tryptophan. The order of the fields is V gene, J gene, clone size, D gene, CDR3 protein, CDR3 DNA. A D gene is named only where the DNA matches it firmly. Size is stated for part of the rows, as once, few or many counts, or as a class when the clone is expanded.

v_call: TRBV12-3/TRBV12-4; j_call: TRBJ2-2; clone_size: .; d_call: TRBD1; cdr3_aa: CASSTGQGFSTGELFF; cdr3_nt: TGTGCCAGCAGTACGGGACAGGGGTTTTCGACCGGGGAGCTGTTTTTT
v_call: TRBV6-4; j_call: TRBJ2-2; clone_size: few; d_call: .; cdr3_aa: CASSDSGGNTGELFF; cdr3_nt: TGTGCCAGCAGTGACTCGGGCGGGAACACCGGGGAGCTGTTTTTT
v_call: TRBV4-2; j_call: TRBJ2-5; clone_size: few; d_call: TRBD2; cdr3_aa: CASSHGLAGEETQYF; cdr3_nt: TGTGCCAGCAGCCATGGACTAGCGGGAGAAGAGACCCAGTACTTC
v_call: TRBV20-1; j_call: TRBJ2-7; clone_size: .; d_call: .; cdr3_aa: CSAMAGTFYEQYF; cdr3_nt: TGCAGTGCCATGGCGGGAACTTTCTACGAGCAGTACTTC
v_call: TRBV12-3/TRBV12-4; j_call: TRBJ2-7; clone_size: many; d_call: TRBD2; cdr3_aa: CASSYGTSPDEQYF; cdr3_nt: TGTGCCAGCAGTTACGGGACTAGCCCCGACGAGCAGTACTTC
v_call: TRBV2; j_call: TRBJ2-7; clone_size: .; d_call: .; cdr3_aa: CASSERGPGTDYEQYF; cdr3_nt: TGTGCCAGCAGTGAAAGGGGTCCGGGCACTGACTACGAGCAGTACTTC
v_call: TRBV5-1; j_call: TRBJ1-1; clone_size: .; d_call: TRBD1; cdr3_aa: CASSLEDRGLGSTEALF; cdr3_nt: TGCGCCAGCAGCTTGGAGGACAGGGGGCTCGGGAGCACTGAAGCTCTCTTT
v_call: TRBV29-1; j_call: TRBJ1-4; clone_size: many; d_call: .; cdr3_aa: CSVAPSRRGGEKLFF; cdr3_nt: TGCAGCGTTGCACCTTCGCGACGGGGAGGGGAAAAACTGTTTTTT
v_call: TRBV24-1; j_call: TRBJ2-2; clone_size: many; d_call: .; cdr3_aa: CATSDSDSANTGELFF; cdr3_nt: TGTGCCACCAGTGACTCGGACAGCGCGAACACCGGGGAGCTGTTTTTT
v_call: TRBV10-3; j_call: TRBJ2-6; clone_size: .; d_call: TRBD2; cdr3_aa: CAISDPTSGRARGFGANVLTF; cdr3_nt: TGTGCCATCAGTGACCCGACTAGCGGGAGGGCCCGAGGATTTGGGGCCAACGTCCTGACTTTC
v_call: TRBV24-1; j_call: TRBJ2-3; clone_size: few; d_call: TRBD2; cdr3_aa: CVTSDTIGGTPSTDTQYF; cdr3_nt: TGTGTCACCAGTGATACGATCGGGGGGACGCCTAGCACAGATACGCAGTATTTT
v_call: TRBV7-3; j_call: TRBJ1-6; clone_size: .; d_call: .; cdr3_aa: CASSQSHVEPLHF; cdr3_nt: TGTGCCAGCAGCCAGAGCCACGTTGAACCCCTCCACTTT
v_call: TRBV6-5; j_call: TRBJ2-2; clone_size: .; d_call: TRBD2; cdr3_aa: CASSYLGTGGNTGELFF; cdr3_nt: TGTGCCAGCAGTTACCTGGGGACGGGAGGGAACACCGGGGAGCTGTTTTTT
v_call: TRBV24-1; j_call: TRBJ1-4; clone_size: .; d_call: TRBD1; cdr3_aa: CATPPRTGGPYEKLFF; cdr3_nt: TGTGCCACCCCTCCTAGGACAGGGGGGCCGTATGAAAAACTGTTTTTT
v_call: TRBV7-3; j_call: TRBJ2-7; clone_size: many; d_call: .; cdr3_aa: CASSETGEYEQYF; cdr3_nt: TGTGCCAGCAGCGAAACCGGAGAGTACGAGCAGTACTTC
v_call: TRBV7-3; j_call: TRBJ1-1; clone_size: many; d_call: .; cdr3_aa: CASSPWAGGDTEAFF; cdr3_nt: TGTGCCAGCAGCCCGTGGGCGGGGGGGGACACTGAAGCTTTCTTT
v_call: TRBV7-8; j_call: TRBJ1-6; clone_size: .; d_call: .; cdr3_aa: CASSSAGAGETLGSPLHF; cdr3_nt: TGTGCCAGCAGCTCAGCAGGCGCAGGAGAGACACTGGGATCACCCCTCCACTTT